The 18 T cell receptor beta chains given below trace back to one sample, sequenced in a study of cytomegalovirus exposure and HLA in healthy donors. PCR used 60 Vbeta primers and 13 Jbeta primers. TCRdb's copy holds only in-frame clones and misses some; the assay was immunoSEQ multiplex PCR. The data show 150,000 to 200,000 clones, with roughly four fifths seen just once and 1% held by the top ten. Sample: PBMCs. Receptors originate from a woman between 40 and 50 years old in good health and CMV-seronegative.

J is TRBJ2-5 and V is TRBV28, with 7 bases identical to TRBD2. This CDR3 is 15 amino acids long. J was trimmed by 2 bases and V by 4 bases; bases with no gene match: 7. From germline, CDR1 is MDHEN and CDR2 SYDVKM. CDR3 region: CASSYPGGLQETQYF. In DNA, the CDR3 is TGTGCCAGCAGTTACCCCGGGGGACTACAAGAGACCCAGTACTTC.

This clone was seen more than once but under ten times. The chain links TRBV2 to TRBJ2-1; 9 bases are shared with TRBD2. The germline gives CDR1 SNHLY, CDR2 FYNNEI. The CDR3 has 15 amino acids. J lost 5 bases, V lost 7 bases, and 9 bases had no gene match. DNA for the CDR3: TGTGCCAGCATGCGGTTGACTAGCGGAAACAATGAGCAGTTCTTC. Its protein product is CASMRLTSGNNEQFF.

The chain is built from TRBV30 and TRBJ1-2, with D possibly TRBD1 on 6 matching bases. Deletions cut 3 bases from V and 5 bases from J, with 13 bases between. Germline V gene data show CDR1 as GTSNPN and CDR2 as SVGIG (reference sequence). This CDR3 has 13 residues. CDR3 region: CAWRVGATYGYTF. CDR3 nucleotides: TGTGCCTGGAGGGTGGGGGCTACGTATGGCTACACCTTC.

The chain uses TRBV5-1 and TRBJ1-2; D is unclear. Germline CDR1 reads SGHRS; CDR2 reads YFSETQ. CDR3 length equals 14 residues. Trimming cost V 2 bases and J 1 base, with 9 bases left between them. The CDR3 nucleotides are TGCGCCAGCAGCTTCCTCGGGAGTAACTATGGCTACACCTTC. As protein: CASSFLGSNYGYTF.

In DNA, the CDR3 is TGCAGCGTTGGGGGAGGGGGAGGGCAGGAGACCCAGTACTTC. Its protein product is CSVGGGGGQETQYF. V usage is TRBV29-1 and J usage is TRBJ2-5; D may be TRBD2 (7 bases). The CDR3 is 14 amino acids. The germline V gene has CDR1 SQVTM and CDR2 ANQGSEA. The V gene lost 4 bases and the J gene lost 5 bases, with 17 bases spanning the gap.

This chain links TRBV15 with TRBJ2-5; 10 positions agree with TRBD1. V lost 8 bases and J lost 3; bases outside the gene matches: 6. This CDR3 spans 14 amino acids. Germline V lookup: CDR1 LNHNV, CDR2 YYDKDF (reference sequence). CDR3 region: CATSRQGAEETQYF. CDR3 DNA sequence: TGTGCCACCTCACGACAGGGGGCGGAAGAGACCCAGTACTTC.

The genes are TRBV30 and TRBJ1-2, with TRBD1 matching 8 bases. Germline-derived CDR1 and CDR2 are GTSNPN and SVGIG (reference sequence). V shed 4 bases, J shed 0 bases, and the junction held 1 base outside the gene matches. This CDR3 has 13 amino acids. The CDR3 DNA follows: TGTGCCTGGAACAGGGGGGCTAACTATGGCTACACCTTC. Its translation: CAWNRGANYGYTF.

The chain combines TRBV27 with TRBJ1-1; perhaps TRBD1 as D (6 bases). The CDR3 length is 13 residues. Germline lookup yields CDR1 MNHEY and CDR2 SMNVEV (reference sequence). V lost 4 bases to trimming and J lost 5 bases, with 11 bases between them. This CDR3 is CASSWGTKTEAFF. CDR3 nucleotides: TGTGCCAGCAGTTGGGGGACAAAGACTGAAGCTTTCTTT.

This clone was counted only a few times. This chain uses TRBV27 with TRBJ1-2; D gene ambiguous. The CDR3 runs 14 residues. Trimming stripped 5 bases from V and 1 base from J, with 11 bases between. The germline CDR1 and CDR2 sequences are MNHEY and SMNVEV (reference sequence). CDR3 DNA sequence: TGTGCCAGCAGTCCGCAGGAAGATAACTATGGCTACACCTTC. It encodes CASSPQEDNYGYTF.

This clone was picked up a small number of times. V is TRBV5-6 and J is TRBJ2-5, with D possibly being TRBD1 (6 bases). Trimming shortened V by 4 bases and J by 0 bases, and 13 bases separated the two germline ends. Per the germline V gene, CDR1 is SGHDT and CDR2 is YYEEEE. This CDR3 has 15 amino acids. In DNA form, the CDR3 reads TGTGCCAGCAGCCCATGGACAGCGTACCAAGAGACCCAGTACTTC. This codes for CASSPWTAYQETQYF.

The gene calls are TRBV18 and TRBJ2-1; 13 positions match TRBD2. V was clipped by 5 bases and J by 10 bases; unmatched bases: 14. CDR3 length: 17 residues. Germline CDR1 and CDR2: KGHSH and LQKENI. CDR3 bases: TGTGCCAGCTCATCCGGCAGACTAGCGGGAGGTTCTGGAGAGCAGTTCTTC. It yields the protein CASSSGRLAGGSGEQFF.

The CDR3 DNA reads as TGTGCCTGGAACAGTTGGGAGTCCCGCTCTGGGGCCAACGTCCTGACTTTC. This encodes CAWNSWESRSGANVLTF. V gene TRBV30 combines with J gene TRBJ2-6, with D maybe TRBD2 (5 bases). The CDR3 has 17 amino acids. Germline values: CDR1 GTSNPN, CDR2 SVGIG (reference sequence). V lost 4 bases and J 0 bases, leaving 16 bases between the germline ends.

The J gene is TRBJ2-7, the V gene TRBV18, with a weak D call TRBD1 (5 bases). V lost 0 bases, J lost 3 bases, and 12 bases lay in between. Germline V gene lookup returns CDR1 KGHSH and CDR2 LQKENI. The CDR3 runs 15 residues. Here the CDR3 reads CASSPPPGLVYEQYF. For the CDR3, the DNA is TGTGCCAGCTCACCACCACCAGGGCTCGTCTACGAGCAGTACTTC.

The J gene is TRBJ1-1, the V gene TRBV9, with unresolved D. Germline V gene lookup returns CDR1 SGDLS and CDR2 YYNGEE. The V and J ends lost 0 bases and 1 base respectively, with 7 bases between them. The CDR3 sequence is 14 residues long. The CDR3 bases are TGTGCCAGCAGCGTAGCAGGAACGAACACTGAAGCTTTCTTT. This sequence encodes CASSVAGTNTEAFF.

V gene TRBV30 combines with J gene TRBJ1-1, with 10 bases fitting TRBD1. Losses at the gene ends were 4 bases for V and 7 bases for J; bases not matched to a gene: 9. The CDR3 is made up of 14 amino acids. Germline CDR1 GTSNPN, CDR2 SVGIG (reference sequence). This CDR3 is CAWIHGQGVYEAFF. As DNA, the CDR3 is TGTGCCTGGATCCACGGACAGGGGGTATATGAAGCTTTCTTT.

The rearrangement joins TRBV28 to TRBJ2-7, with a tentative D call TRBD1 (5 bases). The V gene's germline CDR1 is MDHEN and CDR2 SYDVKM. The V end was cut by 5 bases, the J end by 5 bases, with 16 bases between. CDR3 length: 14 residues. The CDR3 bases are TGTGCCAGCAGTACGCAGGGTCGATCCGACGAGCAGTACTTC. This translates into CASSTQGRSDEQYF.

The rearrangement links TRBV27 to TRBJ2-1, with 12 bases matching TRBD2. The V gene end was trimmed by 4 bases and the J gene end by 13 bases; junction bases not matched to a gene: 5. CDR3 length equals 13 residues. Per the germline V gene, CDR1 is MNHEY and CDR2 is SMNVEV (reference sequence). Here the CDR3 reads CASSWQTSGRQFF. CDR3 DNA sequence: TGTGCCAGCAGTTGGCAGACTAGCGGGAGACAGTTCTTC.

The chain carries TRBV6-1 and TRBJ1-2; TRBD1 agrees at 11 bases. This CDR3 comprises 15 residues. The germline V gene has CDR1 MNHNS and CDR2 SASEGT. V lost 3 bases to trimming and J lost 7 bases; unmatched junction nucleotides: 7. The CDR3 DNA reads as TGTGCCAGCAGTGAGTTGGGACAGGGGGAGAGTGGCTACACCTTC. As protein: CASSELGQGESGYTF.